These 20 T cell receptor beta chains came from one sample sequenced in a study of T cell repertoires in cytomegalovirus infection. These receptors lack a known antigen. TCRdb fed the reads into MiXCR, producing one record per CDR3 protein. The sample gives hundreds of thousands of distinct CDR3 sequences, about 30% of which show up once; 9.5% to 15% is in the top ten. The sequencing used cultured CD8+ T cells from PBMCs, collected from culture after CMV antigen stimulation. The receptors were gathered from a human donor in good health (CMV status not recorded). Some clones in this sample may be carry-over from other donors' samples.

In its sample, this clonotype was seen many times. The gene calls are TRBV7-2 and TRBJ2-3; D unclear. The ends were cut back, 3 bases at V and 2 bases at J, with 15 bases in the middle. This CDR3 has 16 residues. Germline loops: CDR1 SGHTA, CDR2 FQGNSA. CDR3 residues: CASSFDTSTSTDTQYF. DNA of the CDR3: TGTGCCAGCAGCTTCGACACATCTACCTCCACAGATACGCAGTATTTT.

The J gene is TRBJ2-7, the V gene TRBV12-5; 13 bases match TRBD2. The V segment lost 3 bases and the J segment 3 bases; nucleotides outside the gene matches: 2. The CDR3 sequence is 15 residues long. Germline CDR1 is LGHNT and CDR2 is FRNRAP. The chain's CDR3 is CASGFWTSGGYEQYF. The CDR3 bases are TGTGCTAGTGGTTTTTGGACTAGCGGGGGCTACGAGCAGTACTTC.

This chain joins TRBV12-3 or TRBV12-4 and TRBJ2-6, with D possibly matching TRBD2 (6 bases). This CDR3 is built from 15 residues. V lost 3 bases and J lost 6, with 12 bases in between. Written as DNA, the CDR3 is TGTGCCAGCAGTTTCAGGAGGGTTTCGGCCAACGTCCTGACTTTC. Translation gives CASSFRRVSANVLTF.

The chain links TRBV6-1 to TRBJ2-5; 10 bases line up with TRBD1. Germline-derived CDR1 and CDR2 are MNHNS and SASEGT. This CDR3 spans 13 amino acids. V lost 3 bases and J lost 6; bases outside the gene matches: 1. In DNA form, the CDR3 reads TGTGCCAGCAGTGAGGACAGGGGGAAGACCCAGTACTTC. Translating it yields CASSEDRGKTQYF.

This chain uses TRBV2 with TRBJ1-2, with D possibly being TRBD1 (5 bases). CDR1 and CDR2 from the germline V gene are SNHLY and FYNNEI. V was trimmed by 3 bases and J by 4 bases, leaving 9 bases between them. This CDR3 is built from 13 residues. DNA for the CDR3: TGTGCCAGCAGTGACGGGACGGTCTATGGCTACACCTTC. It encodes CASSDGTVYGYTF. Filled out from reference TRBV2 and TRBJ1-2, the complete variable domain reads EPEVTQTPSHQVTQMGQEVILRCVPISNHLYFYWYRQILGQKVEFLVSFYNNEISEKSEIFDDQFSVERPDGSNFTLKIRSTKLEDSAMYFCASSDGTVYGYTFGSGTRLTVV.

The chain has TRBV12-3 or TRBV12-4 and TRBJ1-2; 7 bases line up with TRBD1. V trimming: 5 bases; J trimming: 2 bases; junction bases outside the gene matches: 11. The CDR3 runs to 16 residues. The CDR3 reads CASSRYTGTVNYGYTF. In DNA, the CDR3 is TGTGCCAGCAGTCGTTACACCGGGACAGTAAACTATGGCTACACCTTC.

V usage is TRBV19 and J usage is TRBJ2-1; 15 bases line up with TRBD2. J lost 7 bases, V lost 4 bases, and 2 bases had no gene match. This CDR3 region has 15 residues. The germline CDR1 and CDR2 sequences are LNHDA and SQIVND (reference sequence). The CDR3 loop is CASSKGTSGGNEQFF. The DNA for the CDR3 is TGTGCCAGTAGTAAAGGGACTAGCGGGGGGAATGAGCAGTTCTTC. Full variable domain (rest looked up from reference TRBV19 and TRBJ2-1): DGGITQSPKYLFRKEGQNVTLSCEQNLNHDAMYWYRQDPGQGLRLIYYSQIVNDFQKGDIAEGYSVSREKKESFPLTVTSAQKNPTAFYLCASSKGTSGGNEQFFGPGTRLTVL.

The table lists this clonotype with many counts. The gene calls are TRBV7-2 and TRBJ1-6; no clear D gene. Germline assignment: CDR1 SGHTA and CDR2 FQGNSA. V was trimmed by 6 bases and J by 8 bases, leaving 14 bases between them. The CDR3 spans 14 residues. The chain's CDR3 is CASRRTNADSPLHF. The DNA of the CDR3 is TGTGCCAGCAGAAGGACGAATGCGGATTCACCCCTCCACTTT.

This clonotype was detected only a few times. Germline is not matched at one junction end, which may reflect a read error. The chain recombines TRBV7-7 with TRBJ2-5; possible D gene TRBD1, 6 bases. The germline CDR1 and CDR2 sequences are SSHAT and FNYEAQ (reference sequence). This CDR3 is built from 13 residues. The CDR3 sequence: CASSSGEQETQYF. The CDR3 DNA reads TGTGCTAGCAGCTCAGGGGAGCAGGAGACCCAGTACTTC.

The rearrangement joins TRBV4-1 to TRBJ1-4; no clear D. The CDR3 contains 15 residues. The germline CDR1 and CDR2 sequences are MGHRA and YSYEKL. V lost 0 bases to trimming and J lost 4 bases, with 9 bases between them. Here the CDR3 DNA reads TGCGCCAGCAGCCAAGAGTTTGTAGGTAATGAAAAACTGTTTTTT. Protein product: CASSQEFVGNEKLFF.

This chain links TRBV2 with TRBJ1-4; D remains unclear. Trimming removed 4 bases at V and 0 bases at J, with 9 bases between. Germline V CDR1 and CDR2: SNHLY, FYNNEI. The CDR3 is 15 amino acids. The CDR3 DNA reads TGTGCCAGCAGTGTTCGACGGGCAACTAATGAAAAACTGTTTTTT. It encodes CASSVRRATNEKLFF. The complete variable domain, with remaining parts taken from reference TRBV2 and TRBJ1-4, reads EPEVTQTPSHQVTQMGQEVILRCVPISNHLYFYWYRQILGQKVEFLVSFYNNEISEKSEIFDDQFSVERPDGSNFTLKIRSTKLEDSAMYFCASSVRRATNEKLFFGSGTQLSVL.

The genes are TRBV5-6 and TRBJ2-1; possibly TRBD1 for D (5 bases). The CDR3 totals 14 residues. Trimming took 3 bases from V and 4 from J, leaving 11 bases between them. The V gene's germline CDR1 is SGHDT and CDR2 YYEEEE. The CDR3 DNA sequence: TGTGCCAGCAGCTCAGACCCAGGGTACAATGAGCAGTTCTTC. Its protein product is CASSSDPGYNEQFF. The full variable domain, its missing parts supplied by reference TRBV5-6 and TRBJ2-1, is DAGVTQSPTHLIKTRGQQVTLRCSPKSGHDTVSWYQQALGQGPQFIFQYYEEEERQRGNFPDRFSGHQFPNYSSELNVNALLLGDSALYLCASSSDPGYNEQFFGPGTRLTVL.

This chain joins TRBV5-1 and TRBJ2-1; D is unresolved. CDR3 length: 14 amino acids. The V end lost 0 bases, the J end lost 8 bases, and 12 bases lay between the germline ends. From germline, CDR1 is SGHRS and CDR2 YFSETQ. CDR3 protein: CASSLVFHVDEQFF. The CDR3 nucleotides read TGCGCCAGCAGCTTGGTTTTCCATGTGGATGAGCAGTTCTTC.

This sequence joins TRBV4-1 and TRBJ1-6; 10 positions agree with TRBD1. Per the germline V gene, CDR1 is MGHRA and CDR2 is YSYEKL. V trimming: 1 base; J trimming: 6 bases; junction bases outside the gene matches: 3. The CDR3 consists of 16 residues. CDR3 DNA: TGCGCCAGCAGCCAAGCACGGACAGGGGGTAATTCACCCCTCCACTTT. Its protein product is CASSQARTGGNSPLHF.

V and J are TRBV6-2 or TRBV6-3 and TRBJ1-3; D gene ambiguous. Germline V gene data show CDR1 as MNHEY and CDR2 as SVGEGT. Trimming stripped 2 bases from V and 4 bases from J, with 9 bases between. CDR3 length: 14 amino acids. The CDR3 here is CASSYQGGGNTIYF. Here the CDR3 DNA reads TGTGCCAGCAGTTACCAAGGTGGAGGAAACACCATATATTTT.

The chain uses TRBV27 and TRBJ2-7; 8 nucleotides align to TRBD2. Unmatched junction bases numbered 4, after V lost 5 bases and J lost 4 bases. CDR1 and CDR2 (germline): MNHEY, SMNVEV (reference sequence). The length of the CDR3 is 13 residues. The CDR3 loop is CASSHQRGYEQYV. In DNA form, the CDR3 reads TGTGCCAGCAGTCACCAGCGGGGGTACGAGCAGTACGTC.

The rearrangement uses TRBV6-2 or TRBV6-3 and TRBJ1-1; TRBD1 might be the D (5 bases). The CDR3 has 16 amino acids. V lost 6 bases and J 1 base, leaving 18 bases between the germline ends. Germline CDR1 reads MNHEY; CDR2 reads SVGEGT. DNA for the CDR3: TGTGCCAGCAGCAACGGGGGTGGGGGACGGAACACTGAAGCTTTCTTT. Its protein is CASSNGGGGRNTEAFF.

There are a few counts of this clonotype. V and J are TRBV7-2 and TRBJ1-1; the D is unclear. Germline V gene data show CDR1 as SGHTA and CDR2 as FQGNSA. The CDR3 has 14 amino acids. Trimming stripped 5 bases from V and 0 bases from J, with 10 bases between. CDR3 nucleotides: TGTGCCAGCAGCGAGACCAGACTGAACACTGAAGCTTTCTTT. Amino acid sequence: CASSETRLNTEAFF.

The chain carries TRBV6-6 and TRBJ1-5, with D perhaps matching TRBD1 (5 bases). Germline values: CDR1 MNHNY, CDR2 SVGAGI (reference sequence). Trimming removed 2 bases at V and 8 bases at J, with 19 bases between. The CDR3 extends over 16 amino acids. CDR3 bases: TGTGCCAGCAGTTACCCGATGGGGCGGACTAGCAAGCCCCAGCATTTT. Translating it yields CASSYPMGRTSKPQHF.

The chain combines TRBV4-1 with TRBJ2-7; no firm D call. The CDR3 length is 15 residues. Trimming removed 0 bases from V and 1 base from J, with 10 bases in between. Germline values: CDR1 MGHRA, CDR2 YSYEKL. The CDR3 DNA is TGCGCCAGCAGCCAAGAAACAGCTATATCCTACGAGCAGTACTTC. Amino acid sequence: CASSQETAISYEQYF.